A single TCR beta chain is shown here with its context. The sample belongs to a study of blood T cell repertoires in COVID-19. Study summary: Sites in the United States, Italy and Spain provided acute and convalescent COVID-19 samples. T cells, B-cell-depleted T cells, or PBMCs supplied cDNA or gDNA.

In the study's own analysis: The authors estimated nucleated cell counts from reference gene primer amplification. Profiled with immunoSEQ multiplex PCR; TCRdb holds only in-frame clones, not every one. Clonal size and the V and J genes are those of that table, whereas D and trimming came from the DNA. The sample has about 88,000 clones, around 90% seen once. The source of this sequence is a man aged 80 or over with acute or convalescent COVID-19. Sequenced input: peripheral blood.

The CDR3 loop reads CASSPGGGGGETQYF. In DNA, the CDR3 is TGCGCCAGCAGCCCTGGAGGCGGGGGCGGAGAGACCCAGTACTTC. This chain connects TRBV5-1 to TRBJ2-5, with D possibly being TRBD2 (7 bases). This CDR3 region has 15 residues. CDR1 and CDR2 from the germline V gene are SGHRS and YFSETQ. Trimming removed 4 bases at V and 4 bases at J, with 17 bases between.